The present T cell receptor (beta chain) was sequenced within a study of T cell changes during pregnancy in multiple sclerosis (dated by TCRdb to about 2019). About the full investigation: The study looked at changes in the T cell repertoire across pregnancy in women with multiple sclerosis.

CDR1 and CDR2 are read off the germline V gene as SGHDT and YYEEEE. The V end gives up 4 bases and the J end 7 bases, leaving 5 bases in the junction not matched to a gene. Spanning cysteine to phenylalanine, the CDR3 consists of 13 amino acids. Kept here is only the CDR3 DNA, which spans 39 bases and is read in frame from base 1. The library came from the immunoSEQ multiplex PCR assay. Here the immuneACCESS table is served through TCRdb, limited to in-frame sequences with V and J called. Missing clones are a known gap in these copies; in checked studies unresolved V genes cover under half, and the rest lacks a known reason. Recorded for this sample are tens of thousands of clones; roughly nine tenths of them occurred a single time. The leading ten clones occupy around 3.3% of the sample. Notes on this clone: Which antigen it targets is not known. Per-nucleotide qualities are absent, and no much larger clonotype sits a single base away.

The chain joins TRBV5-6 to TRBJ1-5, and 7 junction bases match TRBD1. The specimen comprised PBMCs, sampled in the first trimester of pregnancy. The sequence was obtained from a female donor in good health, serving as a control in a pregnancy study. Some clones in this sample may be carry-over from other donors' samples. The DNA is as follows: TGTGCCAGCAGCGTAGGGACAGCCCAGCCCCAGCATTTT. Translated, it gives CASSVGTAQPQHF.